A single T cell receptor beta chain is shown here with its context. Amplified regions were TCR beta CDR3 sequences from RNA transcripts. HTBI primers were the set used in a first-round RT-PCR of the TCR CDR3. A single record per CDR3 protein comes from TCRdb applying MiXCR to the multiplex PCR reads. Among over 150,000 distinct CDR3 sequences listed, approximately 17% were seen once. These data belong to a study of T cells in Graves' hyperthyroidism and ophthalmopathy. V lost 6 bases, J lost 2 bases, and 14 bases lay in between. The length of the CDR3 is 14 residues. The germline V gene has CDR1 SGHTA and CDR2 FQGNSA.

Sequenced input: blood. The clonotype comes from a woman aged 50 to 65 with Graves' hyperthyroidism. The V call is TRBV7-2, the J call TRBJ2-7; D may match TRBD1 or TRBD2 (5 bases each). Here the CDR3 reads CASRSGPAAYEQYF. The CDR3 DNA follows: TGTGCCAGCAGATCGGGACCGGCCGCCTACGAGCAGTACTTC.